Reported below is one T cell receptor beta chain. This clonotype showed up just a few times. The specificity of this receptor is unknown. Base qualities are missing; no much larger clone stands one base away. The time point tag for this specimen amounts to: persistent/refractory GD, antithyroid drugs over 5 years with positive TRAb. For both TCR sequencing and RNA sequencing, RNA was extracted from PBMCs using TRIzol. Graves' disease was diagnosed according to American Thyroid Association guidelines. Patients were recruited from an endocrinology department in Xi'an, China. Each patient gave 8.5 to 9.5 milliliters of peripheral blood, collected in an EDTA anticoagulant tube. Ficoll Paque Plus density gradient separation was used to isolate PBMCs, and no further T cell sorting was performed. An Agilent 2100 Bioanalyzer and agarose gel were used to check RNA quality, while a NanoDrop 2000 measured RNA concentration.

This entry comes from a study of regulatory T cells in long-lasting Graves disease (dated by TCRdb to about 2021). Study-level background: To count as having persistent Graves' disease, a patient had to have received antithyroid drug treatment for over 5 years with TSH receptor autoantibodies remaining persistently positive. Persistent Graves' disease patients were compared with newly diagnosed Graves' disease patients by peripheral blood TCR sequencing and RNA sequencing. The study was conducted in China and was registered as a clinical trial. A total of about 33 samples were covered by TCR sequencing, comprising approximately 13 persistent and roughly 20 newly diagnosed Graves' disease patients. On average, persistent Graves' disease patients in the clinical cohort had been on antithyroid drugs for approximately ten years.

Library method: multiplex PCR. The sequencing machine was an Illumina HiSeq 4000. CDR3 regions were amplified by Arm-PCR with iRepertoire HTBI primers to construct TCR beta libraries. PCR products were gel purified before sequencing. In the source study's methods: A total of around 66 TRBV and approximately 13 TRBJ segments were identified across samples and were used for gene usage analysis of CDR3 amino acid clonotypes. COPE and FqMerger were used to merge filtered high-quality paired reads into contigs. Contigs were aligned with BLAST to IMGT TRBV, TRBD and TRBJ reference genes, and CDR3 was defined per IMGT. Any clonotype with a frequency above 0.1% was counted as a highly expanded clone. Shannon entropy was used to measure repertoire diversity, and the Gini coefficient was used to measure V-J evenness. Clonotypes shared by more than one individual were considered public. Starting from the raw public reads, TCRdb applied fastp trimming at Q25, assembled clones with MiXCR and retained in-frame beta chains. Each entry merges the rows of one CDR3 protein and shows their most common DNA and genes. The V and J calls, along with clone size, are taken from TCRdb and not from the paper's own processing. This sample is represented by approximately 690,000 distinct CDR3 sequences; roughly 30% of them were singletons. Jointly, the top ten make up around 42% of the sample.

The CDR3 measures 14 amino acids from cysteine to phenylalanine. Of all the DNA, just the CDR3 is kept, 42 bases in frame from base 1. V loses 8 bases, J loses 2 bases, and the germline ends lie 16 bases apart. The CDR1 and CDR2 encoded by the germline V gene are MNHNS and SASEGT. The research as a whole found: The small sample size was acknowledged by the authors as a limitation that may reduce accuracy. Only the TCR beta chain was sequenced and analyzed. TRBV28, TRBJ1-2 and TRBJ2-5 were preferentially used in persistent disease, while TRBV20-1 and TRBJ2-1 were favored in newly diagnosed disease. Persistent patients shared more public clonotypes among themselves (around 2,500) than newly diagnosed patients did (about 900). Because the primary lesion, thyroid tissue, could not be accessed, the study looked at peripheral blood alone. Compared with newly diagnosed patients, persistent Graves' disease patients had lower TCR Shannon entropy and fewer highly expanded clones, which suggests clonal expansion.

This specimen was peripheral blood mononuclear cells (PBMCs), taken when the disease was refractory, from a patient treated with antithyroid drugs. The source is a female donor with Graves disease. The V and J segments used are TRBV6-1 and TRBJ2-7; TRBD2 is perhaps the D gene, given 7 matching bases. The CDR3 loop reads CASRRGLAAYEQYF. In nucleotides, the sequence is TGTGCCAGCCGCAGGGGTCTAGCGGCCTACGAGCAGTACTTC.